This TCR beta chain was obtained from a study of T cells after somatic rescue of genetic block. Germline V CDR1 and CDR2: PRHDT, FYEKMQ (reference sequence). Trimming shortened V by 5 bases and J by 2 bases, and 10 bases separated the two germline ends. This CDR3 spans 13 amino acids. Using immunoSEQ multiplex PCR, the repertoire was profiled, and TCRdb retains in-frame clones only, with some absent. In the table there are about 67,000 clones, under 95% of which are singletons. The sequenced material came from peripheral blood mononuclear cells (PBMCs). V is TRBV13 and J is TRBJ2-7; possible D gene TRBD1, 6 bases. This clonotype was sampled from a man aged 40-50 years. The CDR3 DNA sequence: TGTGCCAGCAGCCCAGGGGCTCCCTACGAGCAGTACTTC. This encodes CASSPGAPYEQYF.